The text below deals with one T cell receptor beta chain. Roughly 0.45 to 1 ug RNA was reverse transcribed with random hexamers. From the immunoSEQ multiplex PCR reads, TCRdb called clonotypes with MiXCR, one entry per CDR3 protein. The data hold some 110,000 distinct CDR3 sequences, with just over 90% observed a single time. The data stem from a study of CD8 T cells in Susac syndrome. The CDR3 consists of 10 residues. The V and J genes are TRBV21-1 and TRBJ2-7. TRBV21-1 is listed as a pseudogene. The sequencing sample was made of CD8+ T cells from PBMCs. The source is a human donor with multiple sclerosis. CDR3: CASTPCEQYF. Here the CDR3 DNA reads TGTGCCAGCACCCCCTGCGAGCAGTACTTC.